The 12 T cell receptor beta chains in this list originate from one sample, sequenced in a study of OX40 agonist ivuxolimab in advanced cancers. The table came from immunoSEQ multiplex PCR; TCRdb's copy has only in-frame clones and leaves some out. The data contain some 74,000 clones, roughly 82% of them singletons. Source: CD4+ or CD8+ T cells sorted from blood, taken in a trial of the OX40 agonist ivuxolimab. These receptors all come from an adult with an advanced solid tumor such as melanoma, head and neck, liver or kidney cancer.

This clone was counted once. This chain joins TRBV5-1 and TRBJ2-5, with D possibly being TRBD2 (6 bases). The end of the DNA is better explained by TRBJ2-7, so the J call may be wrong. The CDR3 is 14 amino acids. Germline values: CDR1 SGHRS, CDR2 YFSETQ. The DNA for the CDR3 is TGCGCCAGCAGCGGTGGCGGGGACTCCTACGAGCAGTACTTC. Its protein product is CASSGGGDSYEQYF.

This clone was picked up one time. The CDR3 DNA reads TGTGCCAGCAGATCCGCGGCCGGGGACCTTTCTGAAGCTTTCTTT. Amino acid sequence: CASRSAAGDLSEAFF. The chain is built from TRBV28 and TRBJ1-1, with D possibly being TRBD1 (5 bases). Germline assignment: CDR1 MDHEN and CDR2 SYDVKM. V shed 6 bases and J shed 6 bases, with 20 bases lying between them. The CDR3 consists of 15 residues.

The rearrangement uses TRBV5-1 and TRBJ2-6; D may be TRBD2 (5 bases). This CDR3 has 13 residues. CDR1 is SGHRS and CDR2 is YFSETQ in the germline V gene. For the CDR3, the DNA is TGCGCTTCGACGGGGTTTGGGGCCAACGTCCTGACTTTC. Protein sequence: CASTGFGANVLTF.

V and J are TRBV5-8 and TRBJ2-1; 12 nucleotides line up with TRBD2. The CDR3 contains 17 residues. The V gene's germline CDR1 is SGHTS and CDR2 YDEGEE. V shed 3 bases and J 6 bases; nucleotides not matched to a gene: 10. CDR3 nucleotide sequence: TGTGCCAGCAGCTCGCTCCGGACTAGCGGGATGGTCAATGAGCAGTTCTTC. Translated: CASSSLRTSGMVNEQFF.

V and J are TRBV7-9 and TRBJ2-3; no clear D gene. Trimming removed 5 bases from V and 1 base from J, with 7 bases in between. CDR3 length: 13 amino acids. The germline V gene has CDR1 SEHNR and CDR2 FQNEAQ (reference sequence). CDR3 DNA: TGTGCCAGCAGCGATCGGCGCACAGATACGCAGTATTTT. As protein: CASSDRRTDTQYF.

V gene TRBV28 combines with J gene TRBJ1-2; 7 bases map to TRBD1. Germline loops: CDR1 MDHEN, CDR2 SYDVKM. Unmatched junction bases numbered 12, after V lost 6 bases and J lost 8 bases. The CDR3 contains 14 residues. CDR3 residues: CASRSGQVRRGYTF. The CDR3 region has the DNA TGTGCCAGCAGGAGCGGACAGGTGAGGCGAGGCTACACCTTC.

The gene calls are TRBV5-1 and TRBJ1-1; D is undetermined. Germline CDR1 reads SGHRS; CDR2 reads YFSETQ. The CDR3 is 15 amino acids. The germline V and J ends were trimmed by 3 bases and 1 base, with 13 bases remaining between them. For the CDR3, the DNA is TGCGCCAGCAGCTCCGGAACGGGCTCGAACACTGAAGCTTTCTTT. Encoded protein: CASSSGTGSNTEAFF. The full variable domain, its missing parts supplied by reference TRBV5-1 and TRBJ1-1, is KAGVTQTPRYLIKTRGQQVTLSCSPISGHRSVSWYQQTPGQGLQFLFEYFSETQRNKGNFPGRFSGRQFSNSRSEMNVSTLELGDSALYLCASSSGTGSNTEAFFGQGTRLTVV.

The V call is TRBV9, the J call TRBJ2-7, with 7 bases identical to TRBD1. The CDR3 consists of 15 residues. Trimming took 0 bases from V and 0 from J; bases not matched to a gene: 3. Germline CDR1 SGDLS, CDR2 YYNGEE. The DNA for the CDR3 is TGTGCCAGCAGCGTAGAGGGACAGAGCTCCTACGAGCAGTACTTC. Its protein product is CASSVEGQSSYEQYF.

The rearrangement uses TRBV18 and TRBJ1-4; D remains unclear. The CDR3 runs 14 residues. From germline, CDR1 is KGHSH and CDR2 LQKENI. V dropped 5 bases and J dropped 5 bases, with 12 bases sitting between them. The CDR3 is CASSSRDGNEKLFF. CDR3 nucleotide sequence: TGTGCCAGCTCATCGCGGGATGGGAATGAAAAACTGTTTTTT.

The V gene is TRBV7-8, the J gene TRBJ2-3, with a tentative D call TRBD1 (6 bases). The CDR3 has 14 amino acids. Trimming stripped 6 bases from V and 3 bases from J, with 13 bases between. Germline V gene sequence: CDR1 SGHVS, CDR2 FQNEAQ. Here the CDR3 reads CASSSQGITDTQYF. The CDR3 nucleotides read TGTGCCAGCAGTTCTCAGGGGATTACAGATACGCAGTATTTT.

In its sample, this clone was seen a few times. Compared with germline, one end of the junction differs, possibly owing to a read error. CDR3 sequence: CASSRTSGVSSYNEQFF. CDR3 coding DNA: TGTGCTAGCAGCCGGACTAGCGGGGTGAGCTCCTACAATGAGCAGTTCTTC. The chain has TRBV7-7 and TRBJ2-1, with TRBD2 identical over 12 bases. Germline loops: CDR1 SSHAT, CDR2 FNYEAQ (reference sequence). This CDR3 is built from 17 residues.

This CDR3 reads CASSQVGNTEAFF. CDR3 coding DNA: TGCGCCAGCAGCCAAGTCGGGAACACTGAAGCTTTCTTT. The chain employs TRBV4-1 and TRBJ1-1; D is unresolved. V was clipped by 1 base and J by 1 base, with 4 bases between them. Germline loops: CDR1 MGHRA, CDR2 YSYEKL. The CDR3 is 13 residues long.